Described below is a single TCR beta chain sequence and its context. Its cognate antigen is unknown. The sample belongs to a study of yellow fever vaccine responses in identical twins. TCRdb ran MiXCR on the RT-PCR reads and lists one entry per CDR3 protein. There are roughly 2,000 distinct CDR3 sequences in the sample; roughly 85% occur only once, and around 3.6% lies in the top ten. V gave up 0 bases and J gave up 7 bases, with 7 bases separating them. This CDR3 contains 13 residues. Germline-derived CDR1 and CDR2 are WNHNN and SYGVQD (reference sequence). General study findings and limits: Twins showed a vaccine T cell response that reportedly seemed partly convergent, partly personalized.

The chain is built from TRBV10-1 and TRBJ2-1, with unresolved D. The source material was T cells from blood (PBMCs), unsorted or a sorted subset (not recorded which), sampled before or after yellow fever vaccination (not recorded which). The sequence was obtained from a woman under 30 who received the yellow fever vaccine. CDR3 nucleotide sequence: TGCGCCAGCAGTGAGTCGCAACAGAATGAGCAGTTCTTC. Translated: CASSESQQNEQFF.